The TCR beta chain described here comes from a study of OX40 agonist ivuxolimab in advanced cancers. In the study overall: Past anti-PD-1, anti-PD-L1 or anti-CTLA-4 therapy was accepted, and 40% had received some.

This clone has just one count. Only in-frame clones appear in the TCRdb table, and some are missing; sequencing was by immunoSEQ multiplex PCR. The data contain 25,000 to 30,000 clones, around 75% of them singletons. The sequencing used CD4+ or CD8+ T cells sorted from blood, collected in a trial of the OX40 agonist ivuxolimab. The receptor was isolated from an adult with an advanced solid tumor such as melanoma, head and neck, liver or kidney cancer.

The CDR3 loop reads CASSLGRLAGTSTDTQYF. CDR3 nucleotides: TGTGCCAGCAGCTTAGGGCGGCTAGCGGGTACTAGCACAGATACGCAGTATTTT. V gene TRBV7-9 combines with J gene TRBJ2-3; TRBD2 agrees at 8 bases. V gave up 1 base and J gave up 0 bases; unmatched junction bases: 9. The CDR3 has 18 amino acids. Germline-derived CDR1 and CDR2 are SEHNR and FQNEAQ (reference sequence).